This TCR beta chain originates from a study of OX40 agonist ivuxolimab in advanced cancers. Across the whole study: At around 81% male, the cohort had a mean age of around 56 years, ranging from about 20 to 79.

Here immunoSEQ multiplex PCR was the method, and the copy in TCRdb shows in-frame clones only, minus some. The sample yields 60,000 to 85,000 clones, nearly 90% seen once. In the case of this clone: Antigen: not known.

Broader study findings: Clonal expansion from baseline to week 6 occurred in both CD4+ and CD8+ T cells. Some patients who did not respond also had low normalized T-cell clonal expansion.

The source was CD4+ or CD8+ T cells sorted from blood, collected in a trial of the OX40 agonist ivuxolimab. This receptor was obtained from an adult with an advanced solid tumor such as melanoma, head and neck, liver or kidney cancer.

CDR3 DNA: TGCGCCAGCAGCTTGCGGCAGACCGGAGGGGCTGAAGCTTTCTTT. Translation gives CASSLRQTGGAEAFF. The chain recombines TRBV5-1 with TRBJ1-1, with a weak D call TRBD1 (5 bases). The germline gives CDR1 SGHRS, CDR2 YFSETQ. V lost 1 base and J 6 bases, leaving 16 bases between the germline ends. This CDR3 is built from 15 residues.